The subject of this entry is one TCR beta chain. Its target is not known. This specimen belongs to a study of cytomegalovirus exposure and HLA in healthy donors. The PCR used 60 Vbeta and 13 Jbeta primers. Repertoires were generated with immunoSEQ multiplex PCR, while TCRdb's copy carries only in-frame clones and drops some. The table has under 200,000 clones, around 80% seen once. Study findings and constraints: Most TCR sequences showed up rarely, but some public TCRs showed up in many donors. One variant, a missense change in DCLRE1C, was linked in a later analysis to TCR beta V- and J-gene trimming. In a later analysis, most CMV-associated TCR beta chains appeared HLA-restricted.

Germline CDR1 GTSNPN, CDR2 SVGIG (reference sequence). V gave up 4 bases and J gave up 9 bases, with 16 bases separating them. The CDR3 has 12 residues. The rearrangement links TRBV30 to TRBJ2-7, with D maybe TRBD2 (6 bases). This receptor was obtained from a woman in her thirties or forties in good health and CMV-seronegative. The sequenced material came from PBMCs. The CDR3 loop is CAWNLSKGGQYF. The CDR3 DNA sequence: TGTGCCTGGAACCTATCCAAGGGAGGGCAGTACTTC.